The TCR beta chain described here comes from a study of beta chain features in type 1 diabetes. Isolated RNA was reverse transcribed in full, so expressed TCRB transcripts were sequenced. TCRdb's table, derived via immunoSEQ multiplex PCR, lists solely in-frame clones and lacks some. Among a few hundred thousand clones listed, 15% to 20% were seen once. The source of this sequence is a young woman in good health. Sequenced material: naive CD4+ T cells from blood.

For the CDR3, the DNA is TGTGCCAGCAGCTTGGACCAACGGGGCTATGGCTACACCTTC. Residues: CASSLDQRGYGYTF. This chain joins TRBV5-4 and TRBJ1-2, with D unclear. Germline-derived CDR1 and CDR2 are SGHNT and YYREEE (reference sequence). The germline V and J ends were trimmed by 0 bases and 4 bases, with 10 bases remaining between them. This CDR3 region has 14 residues.